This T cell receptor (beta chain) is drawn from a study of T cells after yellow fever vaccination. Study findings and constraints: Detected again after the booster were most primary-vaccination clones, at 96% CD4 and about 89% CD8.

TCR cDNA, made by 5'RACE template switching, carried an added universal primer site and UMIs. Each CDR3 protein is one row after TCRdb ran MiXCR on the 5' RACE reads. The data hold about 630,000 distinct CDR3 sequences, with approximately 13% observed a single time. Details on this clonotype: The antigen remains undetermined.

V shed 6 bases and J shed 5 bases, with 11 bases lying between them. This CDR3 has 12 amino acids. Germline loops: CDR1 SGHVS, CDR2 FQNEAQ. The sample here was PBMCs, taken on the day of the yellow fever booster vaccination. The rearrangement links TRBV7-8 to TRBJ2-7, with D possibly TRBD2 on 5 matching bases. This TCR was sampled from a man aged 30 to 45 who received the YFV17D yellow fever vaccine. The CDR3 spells CASSLALDEQYF. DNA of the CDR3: TGTGCCAGCAGTCTAGCCCTAGACGAGCAGTACTTC.